These 32 T cell receptor beta chains were all obtained from the same sample, sequenced in a study of tissue T cells after allogeneic stem cell transplantation. Assay: immunoSEQ multiplex PCR; the TCRdb copy retains only in-frame clones and omits some. The sample carries 5,500 to 8,500 clones, approximately 50% recorded once. Time point here: mouse harvest day 7 after allogeneic transplant. Tail vein injection delivered 10^7 T-cell-depleted bone marrow cells and 10^6 splenic CD5+ T cells. What was sequenced was gut tissue. The receptors were sampled from a female BALB/c mouse given C57BL/6 T cells with graft-versus-host disease after an allogeneic hematopoietic cell transplant.

About this clone itself: Gene and germline names: mouse. Sequencing ends 1 residue short of the CDR3 end; the germline J gene provides the rest. This chain links TRBV26 with TRBJ2-4; D is possibly TRBD1 (6 bases). V was cut by 0 bases and J by 6 bases, with 7 bases left in between. The CDR3 has 13 residues. Looked up from germline, CDR1 is KGHPV and CDR2 is FQNQEV (reference sequence). CDR3 DNA, as far as it was read: TGTGCCAGCAGTCTGTCGCAGGGGAACACCTTGTAC. This gives the protein CASSLSQGNTLY. The whole CDR3 is CASSLSQGNTLYF.

As regards this clone: Gene names refer to mouse genes. The DNA ends 1 residue before the CDR3 does, and the rest of the CDR3 is filled in from the germline J gene. The chain couples TRBV26 to TRBJ2-5; D may be TRBD1 (5 bases). The CDR3 has 14 residues. V was shortened by 2 bases and J by 2 bases, with 8 bases between the two germline ends. The germline V gene has CDR1 KGHPV and CDR2 FQNQEV (reference sequence). The CDR3: CASSLGRAQDTQYF. The sequenced part of the CDR3 DNA is TGTGCCAGCAGTCTGGGCAGGGCCCAAGACACCCAGTAC. The whole variable domain, filled in from reference TRBV26 and TRBJ2-5, reads NSKVIQTPRYLVKGQGQKAKMRCIPEKGHPVVFWYQQNKNNEFKFLINFQNQEVLQQIDMTEKRFSAECPSNSPCSLEIQSSEAGDSALYLCASSLGRAQDTQYFGPGTRLLVL.

This clone is termed medium-sized. The genes and germline here are from mouse. CDR3 region: CASRDRDGNTLYF. The sequenced CDR3 bases are TGTGCCAGCAGGGACAGGGATGGAAATACGCTCTAT. The V gene is TRBV13-1, the J gene TRBJ1-3, with 8 bases identical to TRBD1. The read falls 1 residue short of the CDR3 end, and the missing part is taken from the germline J gene. The CDR3 totals 13 residues. The trim removed 5 bases at V and 3 bases at J, leaving 1 base unmatched. CDR1 and CDR2 (germline): NSHNY, SYGAGN.

Only one count was recorded for this clone. Gene names are the mouse ones. Coverage ceases 1 residue before the CDR3 finishes, and the germline J gene fills in the end. V and J are TRBV16 and TRBJ2-4; 7 positions agree with TRBD2. Germline CDR1 SGHSA, CDR2 FRNQAP. The CDR3 runs 14 residues. Losses at the gene ends were 5 bases for V and 2 bases for J; bases not matched to a gene: 4. This CDR3 is CASSPTGFQNTLYF. Partial CDR3 DNA: TGTGCAAGCAGCCCGACTGGGTTTCAAAACACCTTGTAC.

On this clone: Gene names follow the mouse nomenclature. Read data end 1 residue before the CDR3 end; the end is taken from the germline J gene. This chain connects TRBV26 to TRBJ2-4, with 7 bases lining up with TRBD2. Germline loops: CDR1 KGHPV, CDR2 FQNQEV (reference sequence). CDR3 size: 15 residues. Losses at the gene ends were 2 bases for V and 3 bases for J; bases not matched to a gene: 5. CDR3 bases read: TGTGCCAGCAGTCTGGAGCTGGGGGAGCAAAACACCTTGTAC. Translation: CASSLELGEQNTLY. The full CDR3 is CASSLELGEQNTLYF.

Remarks on this clone: The gene names here belong to mouse. Read coverage stops 1 residue before the CDR3 terminus; the germline J gene supplies the remainder. The V and J genes are TRBV12-1 and TRBJ2-7, with 8 bases aligning to TRBD2. Per germline, CDR1 SGHSN and CDR2 HYEKVE. Unmatched junction bases numbered 8, after V lost 2 bases and J lost 6 bases. The CDR3 length is 14 residues. The CDR3 loop reads CASSPRLGGSEQYF. CDR3 DNA (partial): TGTGCCAGCTCTCCCCGGCTGGGGGGCAGTGAACAGTAC.

A word on this clone: Genes and germline are mouse. The read stops 1 residue short of the end of the CDR3; the missing end is completed from the germline J gene. V and J are TRBV26 and TRBJ1-1, with 9 positions matching TRBD1. CDR3 length: 13 amino acids. V trimming: 7 bases; J trimming: 2 bases; junction bases outside the gene matches: 2. The V gene's germline CDR1 is KGHPV and CDR2 FQNQEV (reference sequence). CDR3: CASNRGRNTEVFF. Partial CDR3 DNA: TGTGCCAGCAACAGGGGGCGCAACACAGAAGTCTTC.

This clone has just a few counts. Gene names follow the mouse nomenclature. The DNA ends 1 residue before the CDR3 does, and the rest of the CDR3 is filled in from the germline J gene. The J gene is TRBJ2-1, the V gene TRBV3; 11 bases fit TRBD1. The CDR3 spans 14 residues. Trimming at V came to 8 bases and at J to 4 bases, leaving 4 bases not matched to a gene. Germline values: CDR1 SNHLY, CDR2 FYNGKV (reference sequence). The chain's CDR3 is CASGGTGGYAEQFF. The CDR3 bases that were read are TGTGCCAGCGGTGGGACAGGGGGGTATGCTGAGCAGTTC.

This clone was recorded a few times. The genes are named according to mouse. The read halts 1 residue ahead of the CDR3 end, with the missing end drawn from the germline J gene. The chain recombines TRBV26 with TRBJ2-1; perhaps TRBD2 as D (6 bases). Germline V gene data show CDR1 as KGHPV and CDR2 as FQNQEV (reference sequence). The CDR3 spans 14 residues. Trimming took off 0 bases at V and 5 bases at J, with 8 bases between the two ends. Incomplete CDR3 DNA: TGTGCCAGCAGTCTGTCGGGGGGAGATGCTGAGCAGTTC. This encodes CASSLSGGDAEQF. The entire CDR3 protein is CASSLSGGDAEQFF.

Comments on this clone: The listed genes are named as in mouse. The read terminates 1 residue before the CDR3 end, so the remaining end is supplied by the germline J gene. The chain is built from TRBV26 and TRBJ2-5; 8 positions agree with TRBD1. CDR1 is KGHPV, CDR2 FQNQEV, per germline (reference sequence). This CDR3 contains 13 residues. V lost 4 bases, J lost 5 bases, and 2 bases stayed unmatched. Here the CDR3 reads CASSRQGTDTQYF. The part of the CDR3 DNA that was read is TGTGCCAGCAGTCGACAGGGGACAGACACCCAGTAC.

This clone ranks as medium-sized (0.01 to 0.1%). The listed genes are named as in mouse. The read is 1 residue too short to cover the CDR3 end, so that end is filled in from the germline J gene. The V and J genes are TRBV29 and TRBJ1-3; a weak D match, TRBD1 (5 bases). CDR1 and CDR2 (germline): MSHET, SYDVDS. The CDR3 covers 13 residues. The V and J ends lost 4 bases and 1 base respectively, with 5 bases between them. The CDR3 sequence: CASSSGSGNTLYF. Partial CDR3 DNA: TGTGCTAGCAGTTCAGGGTCTGGAAATACGCTCTAT.

Notes on this clone: The listed genes are named as in mouse. From the germline J gene comes the end of the CDR3, since the read stops 1 residue before it. This sequence joins TRBV12-1 and TRBJ1-3, with unresolved D. CDR3 size: 14 residues. Trimming took off 0 bases at V and 3 bases at J, with 8 bases between the two ends. The germline gives CDR1 SGHSN, CDR2 HYEKVE. The CDR3 region is CASSLKGIGNTLYF. The sequenced part of the CDR3 DNA is TGTGCCAGCTCTCTCAAGGGAATTGGAAATACGCTCTAT.

By its share, this clone is medium-sized. Mouse gene names and germline throughout. Read coverage stops 1 residue before the CDR3 terminus; the germline J gene supplies the remainder. The V and J genes are TRBV26 and TRBJ2-7; 10 nucleotides match TRBD2. CDR1 and CDR2 from the germline V gene are KGHPV and FQNQEV (reference sequence). This CDR3 region has 14 residues. Trimming cost V 6 bases and J 7 bases; bases outside gene matches: 9. The CDR3 bases that were read are TGTGCCAGCAGCCGCCCTGGGGGGGCAGGAGAACAGTAC. Translating it yields CASSRPGGAGEQY. The full CDR3 protein reads CASSRPGGAGEQYF.

The table lists this clone with a count of one. Mouse gene names apply. The CDR3: CASSKTGEGDTQYF. The DNA read from the CDR3 is TGTGCCAGCAGCAAGACAGGGGAGGGGGACACCCAGTAC. This chain uses TRBV3 with TRBJ2-5, with TRBD1 identical over 8 bases. From the germline J gene comes the end of the CDR3, since the read stops 1 residue before it. Germline V gene lookup returns CDR1 SNHLY and CDR2 FYNGKV (reference sequence). V trimming: 5 bases; J trimming: 6 bases; junction bases outside the gene matches: 7. The CDR3 contains 14 residues.

This clone was seen a handful of times. The germline and genes are mouse ones. The read ends 1 residue early relative to the CDR3; the germline J gene fills the gap. Within the sample, other DNA sequences also encode this same CDR3. The chain couples TRBV3 to TRBJ2-7; 9 nucleotides agree with TRBD2. This CDR3 has 14 residues. Looked up from germline, CDR1 is SNHLY and CDR2 is FYNGKV (reference sequence). The V and J ends lost 2 bases and 3 bases, in that order; junction bases with no gene match: 2. Incomplete CDR3 DNA: TGTGCCAGCAGCTTAAGCTGGGGGGGCTATGAACAGTAC. Translated, it gives CASSLSWGGYEQY. The whole CDR3 region reads CASSLSWGGYEQYF.

Regarding this clone: Mouse gene names and germline throughout. The read ends 1 residue before the CDR3 terminus; that terminus is restored from the germline J gene. The V gene is TRBV26, the J gene TRBJ2-2; D gene uncertain. The CDR3 consists of 12 residues. V lost 6 bases, J lost 4 bases, and 6 bases lay in between. The germline V gene encodes CDR1 KGHPV and CDR2 FQNQEV (reference sequence). The CDR3 bases that were read are TGTGCCAGCAGCCGGTCCACCGGGCAGCTCTAC. This encodes CASSRSTGQLY. The CDR3 in full is CASSRSTGQLYF.

This clone was observed a handful of times. Each gene name is a mouse one. Coverage ceases 1 residue before the CDR3 finishes, and the germline J gene fills in the end. The chain employs TRBV5 and TRBJ1-6, with D hard to call. TRBJ1-6 is flagged as an ORF with uncertain function. The V gene's germline CDR1 is LGHNA and CDR2 YNLKQL (reference sequence). Trimming removed 0 bases at V and 2 bases at J, with 5 bases between. The length of the CDR3 is 15 residues. The CDR3 is CASSQDRTYNSPLYF. The DNA read from the CDR3 is TGTGCCAGCAGCCAAGACAGGACCTATAATTCGCCCCTCTAC.

On this clone: The gene names given are mouse names. Coverage ceases 1 residue before the CDR3 finishes, and the germline J gene fills in the end. The V gene is TRBV23, the J gene TRBJ2-7; the table calls TRBD2, which could not be checked here. There are 14 residues in the CDR3. Germline lookup yields CDR1 KGHTA and CDR2 FQNQQP. CDR3 in amino acids: CSSSRLGGDYEQYF. The DNA read from the CDR3 is TGCTCCAGCAGTCGACTGGGGGGGGACTATGAACAGTAC.

About this clone: The gene symbols are mouse symbols. The read ends 1 residue before the CDR3 terminus; that terminus is restored from the germline J gene. The rearrangement uses TRBV16 and TRBJ2-5; 10 positions match TRBD2. This CDR3 spans 14 amino acids. Germline CDR1 SGHSA, CDR2 FRNQAP. The trim removed 5 bases at V and 3 bases at J, leaving 2 bases unmatched. Incomplete CDR3 DNA: TGTGCAAGCAGCCGGGACTGGGGACAAGACACCCAGTAC. Translated: CASSRDWGQDTQY. The complete CDR3 protein is CASSRDWGQDTQYF.

By share of the sample, this clone is medium-sized (0.01 to 0.1%). The listed genes are named as in mouse. With the read ending 1 residue before the CDR3 end, the germline J gene is used to fill in that end. This chain uses TRBV24 with TRBJ2-1; D tentatively reads TRBD1 or TRBD2 (6 bases each). Looked up from germline, CDR1 is KGHTA and CDR2 is FRNEEI. This CDR3 has 17 amino acids. Trimming cost V 0 bases and J 3 bases, with 15 bases left between them. The DNA read from the CDR3 is TGTGCCAGCAGTCTGTATACGGGCAGGGGACTCTATGCTGAGCAGTTC. It codes for CASSLYTGRGLYAEQF. The complete CDR3 reads CASSLYTGRGLYAEQFF.

As to this clone: All gene names here are mouse names. The sequence runs out 1 residue before the end of the CDR3; the remainder is reconstructed from the germline J gene. The chain links TRBV12-1 to TRBJ2-1, with TRBD2 identical over 8 bases. Germline CDR1 reads SGHSN; CDR2 reads HYEKVE. The CDR3 has 14 residues. V shed 2 bases, J shed 2 bases, and the junction held 1 base outside the gene matches. CDR3 bases read: TGTGCCAGCTCTCGACTGGGGTACTATGCTGAGCAGTTC. It translates to CASSRLGYYAEQF. The entire CDR3 protein reads CASSRLGYYAEQFF.

Details on this clone: Gene names denote mouse genes. Read coverage stops 1 residue before the CDR3 terminus; the germline J gene supplies the remainder. Other DNA sequences from this sample encode an identical CDR3 as well. The chain recombines TRBV12-1 with TRBJ2-7; possible D gene TRBD2, 7 bases. Looked up from germline, CDR1 is SGHSN and CDR2 is HYEKVE. V dropped 1 base and J dropped 7 bases, with 10 bases sitting between them. The CDR3 is made up of 12 amino acids. The CDR3 sequence is CASSLGGGEQYF. The sequenced part of the CDR3 DNA is TGTGCCAGCTCTCTAGGGGGGGGAGAACAGTAC.

This clone was picked up a small number of times. Germline and genes here are mouse. The read terminates 1 residue before the CDR3 end, so the remaining end is supplied by the germline J gene. The chain couples TRBV26 to TRBJ2-7, with D perhaps TRBD2 (6 bases). In germline, CDR1 is KGHPV, CDR2 FQNQEV (reference sequence). The V gene lost 3 bases and the J gene lost 0 bases, with 9 bases spanning the gap. The CDR3 is 14 residues long. The part of the CDR3 DNA that was read is TGTGCCAGCAGTCTCTGGGGTCCCTCCTATGAACAGTAC. Translation: CASSLWGPSYEQY. The CDR3 in full is CASSLWGPSYEQYF.

This clone occurred a few times. Gene names and germline match the mouse. The read terminates 1 residue before the CDR3 end, so the remaining end is supplied by the germline J gene. This chain joins TRBV26 and TRBJ2-7, with a weak D call TRBD1 (5 bases). CDR1 KGHPV and CDR2 FQNQEV come from the germline V gene (reference sequence). This CDR3 contains 13 residues. V dropped 0 bases and J dropped 2 bases, with 5 bases sitting between them. Partial CDR3 DNA: TGTGCCAGCAGTCTGTCAGGGGCCTATGAACAGTAC. It encodes CASSLSGAYEQY. The CDR3 in its entirety is CASSLSGAYEQYF.

Notes on this clone: These gene names are mouse names. The DNA read from the CDR3 is TGTGCCAGCAGTGGGGGAGACACCCAGTAC. Translating gives CASSGGDTQY. The complete CDR3 reads CASSGGDTQYF. The V gene is TRBV15, the J gene TRBJ2-5; D possibly matches TRBD1 or TRBD2 (5 bases each). From the germline J gene comes the end of the CDR3, since the read stops 1 residue before it. The germline V and J ends were trimmed by 5 bases and 5 bases, with 5 bases remaining between them. In germline, CDR1 is SGHND, CDR2 FRSKSL. The CDR3 is 11 amino acids.

A word on this clone: Genes and germline come from the mouse. The read is 1 residue too short to cover the CDR3 end, so that end is filled in from the germline J gene. J is TRBJ2-7 and V is TRBV2, with 10 bases identical to TRBD1. The junction had 2 bases not matched to a gene; V was cut back by 0 bases and J by 6 bases. This CDR3 has 14 amino acids. The germline V gene has CDR1 LGHNA and CDR2 YSYQKL. CDR3 residues: CASSQEGTGVEQYF. The CDR3 bases that were read are TGTGCCAGCAGCCAAGAGGGGACAGGGGTTGAACAGTAC.

Notes on this clone: Mouse germline and gene names are used. The part of the CDR3 DNA that was read is TGTGCCAGCAGCCTCCGACTGATGAACTATGCTGAGCAGTTC. It codes for CASSLRLMNYAEQF. The whole CDR3 protein is CASSLRLMNYAEQFF. The genes are TRBV5 and TRBJ2-1, with D possibly being TRBD2 (5 bases). From the germline J gene comes the end of the CDR3, since the read stops 1 residue before it. Germline V gene sequence: CDR1 LGHNA, CDR2 YNLKQL (reference sequence). Trimming shortened V by 4 bases and J by 1 base, and 11 bases separated the two germline ends. The CDR3 covers 15 residues.

About this clone itself: Gene names follow the mouse nomenclature. The CDR3 extends 1 residue past the end of the read, so its final part is completed from the germline J gene. V is TRBV26 and J is TRBJ2-5; 8 bases line up with TRBD1. In germline, CDR1 is KGHPV, CDR2 FQNQEV (reference sequence). V trimming: 6 bases; J trimming: 1 base; junction bases outside the gene matches: 3. This CDR3 contains 14 residues. The covered CDR3 bases are TGTGCCAGCAGCAGGGGGCGCGACCAAGACACCCAGTAC. Protein sequence: CASSRGRDQDTQY. The entire CDR3 protein is CASSRGRDQDTQYF.

To note about this clone: The gene symbols are mouse symbols. The CDR3 end falls 1 residue outside the read, so it is completed with the germline J gene. The V call is TRBV31, the J call TRBJ1-3; 10 bases match TRBD1. This CDR3 region has 15 residues. Germline V CDR1 and CDR2: GKSSPN, SITVG. With V trimmed by 1 base and J by 2 bases, 2 bases remained unmatched. CDR3 DNA, as far as it was read: TGTGCCTGGAGTCAGGGACAGGGGACTGGAAATACGCTCTAT. Its translation: CAWSQGQGTGNTLY. In full, the CDR3 is CAWSQGQGTGNTLYF. The variable domain in full, completed from reference TRBV31 and TRBJ1-3, reads AQTIHQWPVAEIKAVGSPLSLGCTIKGKSSPNLYWYWQATGGTLQQLFYSITVGQVESVVQLNLSASRPKDDQFILSTEKLLLSHSGFYLCAWSQGQGTGNTLYFGEGSRLIVV.

To note about this clone: The gene symbols are mouse symbols. The sequence runs out 1 residue before the end of the CDR3; the remainder is reconstructed from the germline J gene. The V and J genes are TRBV15 and TRBJ2-3; the D is unclear. Trimming cost V 2 bases and J 1 base, with 4 bases left between them. The V gene's germline CDR1 is SGHND and CDR2 FRSKSL. The CDR3 is made up of 13 amino acids. CDR3 loop: CASSLRGAETLYF. CDR3 DNA (partial): TGTGCCAGCAGTTTAAGGGGTGCAGAAACGCTGTAT.

Remarks on this clone: Mouse names are used for the genes. The read halts 1 residue ahead of the CDR3 end, with the missing end drawn from the germline J gene. V gene TRBV2 combines with J gene TRBJ1-3; D possibly corresponds to TRBD1 (5 bases). This CDR3 is 16 amino acids long. Germline V gene data show CDR1 as LGHNA and CDR2 as YSYQKL. V gave up 0 bases and J gave up 4 bases, with 13 bases separating them. The sequenced CDR3 bases are TGTGCCAGCAGCCAAGAGGTGGGGGGAAGAGGAAATACGCTCTAT. This gives the protein CASSQEVGGRGNTLY. The whole CDR3 region reads CASSQEVGGRGNTLYF.

Comments on this clone: Genes and germline come from the mouse. Read coverage stops 1 residue before the CDR3 terminus; the germline J gene supplies the remainder. J is TRBJ2-5 and V is TRBV26; 9 bases are a match to TRBD1. V shed 2 bases, J shed 6 bases, and the junction held 3 bases outside the gene matches. The CDR3 extends over 14 amino acids. The V gene's germline CDR1 is KGHPV and CDR2 FQNQEV (reference sequence). The CDR3 here is CASSLGTGRDTQYF. CDR3 DNA, as far as it was read: TGTGCCAGCAGTCTGGGGACAGGGAGGGACACCCAGTAC.